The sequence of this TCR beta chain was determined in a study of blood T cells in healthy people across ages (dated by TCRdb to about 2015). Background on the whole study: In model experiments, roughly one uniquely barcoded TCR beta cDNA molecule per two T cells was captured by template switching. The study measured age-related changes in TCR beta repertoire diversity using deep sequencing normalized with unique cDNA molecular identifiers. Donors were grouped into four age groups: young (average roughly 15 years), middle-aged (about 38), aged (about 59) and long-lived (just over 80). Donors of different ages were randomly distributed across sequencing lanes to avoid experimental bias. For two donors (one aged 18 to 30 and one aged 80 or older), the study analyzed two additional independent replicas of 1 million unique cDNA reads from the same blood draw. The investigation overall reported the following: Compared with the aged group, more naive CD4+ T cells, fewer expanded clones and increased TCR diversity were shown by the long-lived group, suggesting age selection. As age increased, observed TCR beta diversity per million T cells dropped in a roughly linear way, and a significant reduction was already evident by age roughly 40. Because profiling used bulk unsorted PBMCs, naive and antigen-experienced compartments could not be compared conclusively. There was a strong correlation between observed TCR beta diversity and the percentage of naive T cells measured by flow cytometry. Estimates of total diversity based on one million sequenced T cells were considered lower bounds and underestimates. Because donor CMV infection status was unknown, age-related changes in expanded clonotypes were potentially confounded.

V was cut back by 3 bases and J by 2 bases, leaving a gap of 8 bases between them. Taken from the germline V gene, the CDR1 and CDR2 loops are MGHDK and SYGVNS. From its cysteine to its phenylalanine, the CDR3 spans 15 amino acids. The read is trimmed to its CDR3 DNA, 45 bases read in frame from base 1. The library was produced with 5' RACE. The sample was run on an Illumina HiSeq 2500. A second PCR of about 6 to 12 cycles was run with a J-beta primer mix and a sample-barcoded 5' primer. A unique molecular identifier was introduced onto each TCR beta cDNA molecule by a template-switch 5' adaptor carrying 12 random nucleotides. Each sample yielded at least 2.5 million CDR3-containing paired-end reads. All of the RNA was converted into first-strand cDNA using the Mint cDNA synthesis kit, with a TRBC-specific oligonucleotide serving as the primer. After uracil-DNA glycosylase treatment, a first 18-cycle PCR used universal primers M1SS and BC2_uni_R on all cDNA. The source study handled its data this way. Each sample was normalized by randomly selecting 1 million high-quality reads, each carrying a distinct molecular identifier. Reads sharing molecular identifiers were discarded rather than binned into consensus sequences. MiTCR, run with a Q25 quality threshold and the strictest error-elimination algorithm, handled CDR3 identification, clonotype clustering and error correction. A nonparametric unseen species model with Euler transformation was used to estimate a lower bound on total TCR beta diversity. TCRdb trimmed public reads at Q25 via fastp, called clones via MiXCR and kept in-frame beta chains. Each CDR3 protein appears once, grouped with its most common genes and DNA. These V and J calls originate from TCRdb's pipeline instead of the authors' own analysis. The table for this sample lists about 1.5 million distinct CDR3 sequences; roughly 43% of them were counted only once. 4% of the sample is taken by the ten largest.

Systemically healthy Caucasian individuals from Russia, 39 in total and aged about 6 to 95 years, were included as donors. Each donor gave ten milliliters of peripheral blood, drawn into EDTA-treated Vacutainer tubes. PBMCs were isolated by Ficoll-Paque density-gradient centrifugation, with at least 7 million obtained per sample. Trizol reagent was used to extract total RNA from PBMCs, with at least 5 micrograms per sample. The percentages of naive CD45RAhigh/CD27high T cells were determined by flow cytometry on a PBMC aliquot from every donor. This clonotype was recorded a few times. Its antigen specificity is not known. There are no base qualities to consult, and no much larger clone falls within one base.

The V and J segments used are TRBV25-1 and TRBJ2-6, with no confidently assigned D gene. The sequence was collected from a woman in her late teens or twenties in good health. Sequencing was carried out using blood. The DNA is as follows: TGTGCCAGCAGTGACCAATCGGCTGGGGCCAACGTCCTGACTTTC. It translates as CASSDQSAGANVLTF.